This TCR beta chain originates from a study of T cell responses to AZD1222 COVID-19 vaccine. The repertoire was sequenced with immunoSEQ multiplex PCR; TCRdb's copy has only in-frame clones and lacks some. The sample includes over 25,000 clones, 78% of them seen just once. V lost 5 bases and J lost 7; bases outside the gene matches: 6. CDR1 and CDR2 (germline): SEHNR, FQNEAQ (reference sequence). This CDR3 region has 15 residues. Here the sequenced sample was peripheral blood, taken on day 0 of AZD1222 vaccination. The TCR originated in an adult in good health. The chain has TRBV7-9 and TRBJ2-1; 12 nucleotides line up with TRBD2. As DNA, the CDR3 is TGTGCCAGCAGCCAAAGGACTAGCGGGAAAAATGAGCAGTTCTTC. Residues: CASSQRTSGKNEQFF.